The clone carrying this T cell receptor beta chain was picked up one time. Antigen unknown. Germline loops: CDR1 SGHRS, CDR2 YFSETQ. The CDR3 is 17 residues long. V lost 4 bases, J lost 6 bases, and 9 bases stayed unmatched. The sample originates from a study of regulatory T cells. Whole-study findings and limits: In patients, unique TRB V-J pairs were restricted and V/J usage skewed, especially in Tregs. Shannon entropy was nonsignificantly lower in patient CD8+ T cells than control CD8+ cells.

The PCR used 52 TRBV and 13 TRBJ primers. The method was immunoSEQ multiplex PCR; TCRdb's version includes in-frame clones alone and lacks a portion of them. Among tens of thousands of clones listed, 80% to 95% were seen once. The sequence came from a child aged 2-9 years with CD3G deficiency. Input material: CD8+ T cells sorted from blood. The chain is built from TRBV5-1 and TRBJ2-1, with 14 positions matching TRBD2. The CDR3 reads CASSIGTSGSRGNEQFF. CDR3 nucleotide sequence: TGCGCCAGCAGCATCGGGACTAGCGGGAGTAGGGGCAATGAGCAGTTCTTC.